This T cell receptor beta chain was identified in a study of blood T cell repertoires in COVID-19. For the study at large: The United States, Italy and Spain provided the acute and convalescent COVID-19 samples.

V lost 0 bases and J lost 9; bases outside the gene matches: 12. The CDR3 consists of 15 residues. Germline CDR1 reads GTSNPN; CDR2 reads SVGIG (reference sequence). Study processing details: Scientists estimated how many nucleated cells there were by amplifying reference gene primers. TCRdb's table, derived via immunoSEQ multiplex PCR, lists solely in-frame clones and lacks some. V and J calls and clone size are those listed in that table; D and trimming were worked out from the DNA. In the table there are 250,000 to 350,000 clones, around 85% of which are singletons. The chain joins TRBV30 to TRBJ2-7; 9 bases align to TRBD2. This clonotype was sampled from a human donor with COVID-19, enrolled during active disease. The donor label of this sample is uncertain. The sequenced sample was peripheral blood. CDR3 loop: CAWSVGLAGSAGQYF. CDR3 nucleotide sequence: TGTGCCTGGAGTGTAGGGCTAGCGGGGTCTGCGGGGCAGTACTTC. Full variable domain (missing parts from reference TRBV30 and TRBJ2-7): SQTIHQWPATLVQPVGSPLSLECTVEGTSNPNLYWYRQAAGRGLQLLFYSVGIGQISSEVPQNLSASRPQDRQFILSSKKLLLSDSGFYLCAWSVGLAGSAGQYFGPGTRLTVT.